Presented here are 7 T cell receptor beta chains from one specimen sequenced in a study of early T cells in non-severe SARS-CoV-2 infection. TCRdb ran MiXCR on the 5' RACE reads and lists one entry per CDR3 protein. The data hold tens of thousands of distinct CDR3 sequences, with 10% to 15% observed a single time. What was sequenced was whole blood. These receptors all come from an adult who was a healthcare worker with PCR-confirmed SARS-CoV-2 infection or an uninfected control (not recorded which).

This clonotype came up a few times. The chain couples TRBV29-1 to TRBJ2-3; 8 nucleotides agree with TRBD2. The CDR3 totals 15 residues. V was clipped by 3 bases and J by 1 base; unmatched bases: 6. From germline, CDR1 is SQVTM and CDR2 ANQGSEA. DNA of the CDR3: TGCAGCGTTGACGGGGGGGCGTTTGGCACAGATACGCAGTATTTT. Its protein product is CSVDGGAFGTDTQYF.

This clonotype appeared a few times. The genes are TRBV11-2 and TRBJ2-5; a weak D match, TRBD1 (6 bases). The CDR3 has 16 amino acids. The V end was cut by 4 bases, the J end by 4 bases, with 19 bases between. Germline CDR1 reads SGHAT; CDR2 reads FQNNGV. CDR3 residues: CASSWGQGTATETQYF. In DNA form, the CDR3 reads TGTGCCAGCAGCTGGGGGCAGGGCACCGCGACAGAGACCCAGTACTTC.

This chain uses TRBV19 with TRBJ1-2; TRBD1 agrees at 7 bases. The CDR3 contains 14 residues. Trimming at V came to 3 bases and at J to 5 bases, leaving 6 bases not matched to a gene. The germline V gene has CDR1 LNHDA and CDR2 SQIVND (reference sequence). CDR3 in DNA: TGTGCCAGTAGTATCCGGACAGGCCCTTATGGCTACACCTTC. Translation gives CASSIRTGPYGYTF.

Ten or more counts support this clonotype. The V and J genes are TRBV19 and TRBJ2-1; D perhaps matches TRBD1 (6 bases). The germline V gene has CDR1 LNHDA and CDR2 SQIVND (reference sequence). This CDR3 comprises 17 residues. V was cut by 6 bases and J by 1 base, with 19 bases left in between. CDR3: CASSISRGYGSYNEQFF. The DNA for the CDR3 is TGTGCCAGTAGCATTAGCAGGGGTTACGGATCCTACAATGAGCAGTTCTTC.

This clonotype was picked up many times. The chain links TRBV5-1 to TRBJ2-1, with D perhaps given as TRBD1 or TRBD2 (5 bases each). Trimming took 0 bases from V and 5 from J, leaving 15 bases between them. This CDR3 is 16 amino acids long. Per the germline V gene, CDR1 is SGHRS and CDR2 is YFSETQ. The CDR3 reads CASSLAGDWGNNEQFF. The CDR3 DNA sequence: TGCGCCAGCAGCTTGGCCGGGGATTGGGGCAACAATGAGCAGTTCTTC.

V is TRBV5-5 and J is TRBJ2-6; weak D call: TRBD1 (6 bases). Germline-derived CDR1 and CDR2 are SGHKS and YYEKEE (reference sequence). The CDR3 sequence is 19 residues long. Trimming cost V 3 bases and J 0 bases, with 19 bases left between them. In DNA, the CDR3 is TGTGCCAGCAGCTCTATTGGTCCGGGACACCGCTCTGGGGCCAACGTCCTGACTTTC. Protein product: CASSSIGPGHRSGANVLTF.

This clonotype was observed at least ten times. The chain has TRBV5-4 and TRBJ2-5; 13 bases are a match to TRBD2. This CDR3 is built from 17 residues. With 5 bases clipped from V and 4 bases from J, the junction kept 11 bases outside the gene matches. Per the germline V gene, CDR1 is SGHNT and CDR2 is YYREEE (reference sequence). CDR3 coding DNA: TGTGCCAGCAGTCGGACTAGCGGGGGCCCTCCGGGAGAGACCCAGTACTTC. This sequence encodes CASSRTSGGPPGETQYF.